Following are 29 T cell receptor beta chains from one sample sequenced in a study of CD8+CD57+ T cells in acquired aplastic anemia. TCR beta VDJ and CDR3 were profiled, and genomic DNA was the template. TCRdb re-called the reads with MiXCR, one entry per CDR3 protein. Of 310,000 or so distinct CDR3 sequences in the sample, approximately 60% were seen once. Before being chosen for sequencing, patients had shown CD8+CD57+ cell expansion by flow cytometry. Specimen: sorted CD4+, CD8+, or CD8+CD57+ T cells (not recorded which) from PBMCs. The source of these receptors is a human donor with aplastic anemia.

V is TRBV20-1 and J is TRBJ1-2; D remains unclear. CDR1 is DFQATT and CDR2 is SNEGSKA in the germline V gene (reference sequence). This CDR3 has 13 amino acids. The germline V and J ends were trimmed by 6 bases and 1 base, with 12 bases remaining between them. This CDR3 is CSADPYNNYGYTF. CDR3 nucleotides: TGCAGTGCGGACCCGTACAATAACTATGGCTACACCTTC.

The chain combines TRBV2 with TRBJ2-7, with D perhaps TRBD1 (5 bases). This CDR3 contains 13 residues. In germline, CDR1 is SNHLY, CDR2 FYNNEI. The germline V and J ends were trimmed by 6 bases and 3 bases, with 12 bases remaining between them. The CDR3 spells CASRGSGFYEQYF. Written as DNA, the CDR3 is TGTGCCAGCAGAGGGTCAGGGTTCTACGAGCAGTACTTC.

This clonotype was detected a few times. The CDR3 protein is CASTRTPQETQYF. Here the CDR3 DNA reads TGTGCCAGCACCCGGACGCCGCAAGAGACCCAGTACTTC. The chain carries TRBV7-8 and TRBJ2-5; D gene ambiguous. V was trimmed by 7 bases and J by 2 bases, leaving 11 bases between them. This CDR3 region has 13 residues. CDR1 is SGHVS and CDR2 is FQNEAQ in the germline V gene.

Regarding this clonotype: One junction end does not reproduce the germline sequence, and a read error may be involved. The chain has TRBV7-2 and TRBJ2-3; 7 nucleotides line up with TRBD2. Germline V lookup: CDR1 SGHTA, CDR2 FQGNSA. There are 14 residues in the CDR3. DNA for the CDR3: TGTGCCAGCGGCACCAGGACTAGAGCAGATACGCAGTACTTT. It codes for CASGTRTRADTQYF.

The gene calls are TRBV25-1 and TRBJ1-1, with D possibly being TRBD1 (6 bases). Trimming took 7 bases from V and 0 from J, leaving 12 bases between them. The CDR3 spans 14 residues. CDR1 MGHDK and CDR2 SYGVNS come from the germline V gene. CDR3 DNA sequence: TGTGCCAGCATGGACAGCCCCATGAACACTGAAGCTTTCTTT. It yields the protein CASMDSPMNTEAFF.

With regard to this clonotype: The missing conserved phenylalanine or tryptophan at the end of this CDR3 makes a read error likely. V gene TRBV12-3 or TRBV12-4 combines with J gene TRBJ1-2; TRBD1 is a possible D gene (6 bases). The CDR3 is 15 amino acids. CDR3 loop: CASSPRQVGNCGYTL. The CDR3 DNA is TGTGCCAGCAGCCCCAGACAGGTCGGAAACTGTGGCTACACCCTC.

CDR3 sequence reads: CASSPIAGGLTGELFF. The CDR3 DNA is TGTGCCAGCAGCCCAATAGCGGGAGGGCTCACCGGGGAGCTGTTTTTT. The chain combines TRBV11-3 with TRBJ2-2; TRBD2 matches at 11 bases. Looked up from germline, CDR1 is SGHNT and CDR2 is YENEEA. V trimming: 5 bases; J trimming: 4 bases; junction bases outside the gene matches: 6. The CDR3 runs to 16 residues. Variable domain in full (rest from reference TRBV11-3 and TRBJ2-2): EAGVVQSPRYKIIEKKQPVAFWCNPISGHNTLYWYLQNLGQGPELLIRYENEEAVDDSQLPKDRFSAERLKGVDSTLKIQPAELGDSAVYLCASSPIAGGLTGELFFGEGSRLTVL.

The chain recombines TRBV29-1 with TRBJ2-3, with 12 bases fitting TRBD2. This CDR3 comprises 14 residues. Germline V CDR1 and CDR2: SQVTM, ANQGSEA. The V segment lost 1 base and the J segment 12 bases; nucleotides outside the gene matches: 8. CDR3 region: CSVEASGRAGLQYF. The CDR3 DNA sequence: TGCAGCGTTGAAGCTAGCGGGAGGGCCGGATTACAGTATTTT.

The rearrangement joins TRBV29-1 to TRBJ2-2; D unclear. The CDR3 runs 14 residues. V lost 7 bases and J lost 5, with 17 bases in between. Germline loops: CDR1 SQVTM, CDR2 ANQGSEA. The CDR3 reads CSAVKALGTGELFF. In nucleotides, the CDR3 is TGCAGCGCTGTTAAAGCGTTGGGGACCGGGGAGCTGTTTTTT.

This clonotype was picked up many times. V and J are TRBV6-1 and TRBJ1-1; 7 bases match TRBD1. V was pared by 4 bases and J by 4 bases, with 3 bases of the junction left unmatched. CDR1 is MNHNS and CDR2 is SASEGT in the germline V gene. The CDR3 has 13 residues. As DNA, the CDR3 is TGTGCCAGCAGTGGATCAGGGGGCACTGAAGCTTTCTTT. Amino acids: CASSGSGGTEAFF.

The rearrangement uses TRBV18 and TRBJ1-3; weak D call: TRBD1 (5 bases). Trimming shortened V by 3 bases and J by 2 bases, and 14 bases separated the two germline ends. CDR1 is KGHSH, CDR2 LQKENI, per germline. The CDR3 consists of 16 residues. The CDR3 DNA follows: TGTGCCAGCTCACCTCAAAGGGAAGGGGCTGGAAACACCATATATTTT. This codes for CASSPQREGAGNTIYF.

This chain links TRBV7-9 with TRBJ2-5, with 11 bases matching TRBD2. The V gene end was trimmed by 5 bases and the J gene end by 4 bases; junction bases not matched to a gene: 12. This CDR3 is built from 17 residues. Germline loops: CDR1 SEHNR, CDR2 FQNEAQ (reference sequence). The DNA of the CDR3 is TGTGCCAGCAGCCTGGGAATTTTGGGGACTAGCGGAGAGACCCAGTACTTC. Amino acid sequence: CASSLGILGTSGETQYF.

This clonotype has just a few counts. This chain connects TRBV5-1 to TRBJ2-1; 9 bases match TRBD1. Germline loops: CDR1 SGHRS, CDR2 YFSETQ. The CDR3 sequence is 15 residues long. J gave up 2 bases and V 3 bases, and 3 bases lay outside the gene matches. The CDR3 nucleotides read TGCGCCAGCAGCTCGACAGGGGGGACCTACAATGAGCAGTTCTTC. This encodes CASSSTGGTYNEQFF.

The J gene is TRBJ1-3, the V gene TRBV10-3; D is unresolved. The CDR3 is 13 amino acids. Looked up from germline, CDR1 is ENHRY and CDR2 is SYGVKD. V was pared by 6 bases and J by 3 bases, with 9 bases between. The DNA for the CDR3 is TGTGCCATCAGCGGGGAGGATGGAAACACCATATATTTT. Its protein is CAISGEDGNTIYF.

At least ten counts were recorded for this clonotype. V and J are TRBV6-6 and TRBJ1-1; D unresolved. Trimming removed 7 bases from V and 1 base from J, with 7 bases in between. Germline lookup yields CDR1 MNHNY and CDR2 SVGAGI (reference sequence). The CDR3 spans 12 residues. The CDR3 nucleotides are TGTGCCAGCACGTTGGGGAACACTGAAGCTTTCTTT. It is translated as CASTLGNTEAFF.

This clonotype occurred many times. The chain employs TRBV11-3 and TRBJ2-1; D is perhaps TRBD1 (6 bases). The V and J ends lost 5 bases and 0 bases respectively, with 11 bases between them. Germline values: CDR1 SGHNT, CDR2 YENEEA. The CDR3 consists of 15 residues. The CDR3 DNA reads TGTGCCAGCAGCAGGGACACGAGCTCCTACAATGAGCAGTTCTTC. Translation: CASSRDTSSYNEQFF.

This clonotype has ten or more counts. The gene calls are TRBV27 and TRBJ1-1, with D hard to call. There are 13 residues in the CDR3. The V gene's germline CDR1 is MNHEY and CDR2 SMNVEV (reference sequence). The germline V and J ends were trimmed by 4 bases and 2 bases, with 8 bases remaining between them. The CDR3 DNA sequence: TGTGCCAGCAGTTCGGCGTTAAACACTGAAGCTTTCTTT. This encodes CASSSALNTEAFF.

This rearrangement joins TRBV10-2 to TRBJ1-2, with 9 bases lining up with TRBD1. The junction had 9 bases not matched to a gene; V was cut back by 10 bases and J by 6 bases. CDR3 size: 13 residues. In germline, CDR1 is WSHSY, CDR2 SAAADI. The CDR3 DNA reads TGCGCCATATTAGGACAGGGGAGGAATGGCTACACCTTC. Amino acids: CAILGQGRNGYTF.

The CDR3 coding sequence is TGTGCCAGCAGCTCCGCGCCAACCGGGACAGGGGTTGGCTACACCTTC. This translates into CASSSAPTGTGVGYTF. V usage is TRBV7-9 and J usage is TRBJ1-2; the match to TRBD1 covers 10 bases. CDR1 SEHNR and CDR2 FQNEAQ come from the germline V gene (reference sequence). With V trimmed by 4 bases and J by 7 bases, 12 bases remained unmatched. The CDR3 contains 16 residues.

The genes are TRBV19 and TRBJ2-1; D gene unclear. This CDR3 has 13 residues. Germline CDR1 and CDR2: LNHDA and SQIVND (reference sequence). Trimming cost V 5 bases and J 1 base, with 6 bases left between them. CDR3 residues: CASSVGSYNEQFF. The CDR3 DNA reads TGTGCCAGTAGTGTGGGATCCTACAATGAGCAGTTCTTC.

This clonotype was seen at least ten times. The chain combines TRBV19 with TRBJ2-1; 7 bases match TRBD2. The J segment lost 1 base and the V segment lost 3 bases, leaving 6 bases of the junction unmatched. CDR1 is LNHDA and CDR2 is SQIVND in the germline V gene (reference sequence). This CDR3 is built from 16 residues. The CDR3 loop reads CASSIQRGYSYNEQFF. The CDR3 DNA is TGTGCCAGTAGTATTCAGCGGGGTTATTCCTACAATGAGCAGTTCTTC.

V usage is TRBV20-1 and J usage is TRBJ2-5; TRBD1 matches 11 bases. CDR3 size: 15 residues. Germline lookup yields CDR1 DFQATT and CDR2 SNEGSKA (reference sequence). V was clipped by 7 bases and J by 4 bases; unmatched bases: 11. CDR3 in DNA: TGCAGTGGTGGGACAGGGGGAGATCTCTCAGAGACCCAGTACTTC. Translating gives CSGGTGGDLSETQYF.

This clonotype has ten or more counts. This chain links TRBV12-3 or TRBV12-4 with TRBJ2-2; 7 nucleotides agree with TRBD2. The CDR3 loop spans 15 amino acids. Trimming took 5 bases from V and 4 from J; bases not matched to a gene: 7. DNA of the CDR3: TGTGCCAGCAGTCCGTCTAGCGGAGGCACCGGGGAGCTGTTTTTT. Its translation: CASSPSSGGTGELFF.

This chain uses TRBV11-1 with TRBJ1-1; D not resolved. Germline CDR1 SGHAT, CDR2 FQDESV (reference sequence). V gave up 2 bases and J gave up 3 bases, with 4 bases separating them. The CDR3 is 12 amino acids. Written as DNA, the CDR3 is TGTGCCAGCAGCTTACGGGACACTGAAGCTTTCTTT. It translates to CASSLRDTEAFF.

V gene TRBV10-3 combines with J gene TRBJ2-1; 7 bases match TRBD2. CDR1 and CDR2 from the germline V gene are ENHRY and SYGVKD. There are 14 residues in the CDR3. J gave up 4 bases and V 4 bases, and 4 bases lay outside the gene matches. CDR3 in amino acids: CAISVRGGYNEQFF. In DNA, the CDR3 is TGTGCCATCAGTGTCCGCGGGGGATACAATGAGCAGTTCTTC.

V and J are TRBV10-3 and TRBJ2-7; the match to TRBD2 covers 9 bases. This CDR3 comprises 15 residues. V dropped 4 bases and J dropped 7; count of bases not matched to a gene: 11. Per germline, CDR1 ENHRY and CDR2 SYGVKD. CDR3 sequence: CAISASGRPTGEQYF. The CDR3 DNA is TGTGCCATCAGTGCAAGCGGGAGGCCCACCGGGGAGCAGTACTTC.

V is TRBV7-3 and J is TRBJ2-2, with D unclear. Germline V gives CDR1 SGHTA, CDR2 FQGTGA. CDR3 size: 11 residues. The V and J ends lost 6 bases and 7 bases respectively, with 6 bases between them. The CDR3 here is CASRQDGELFF. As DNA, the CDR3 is TGTGCCAGCAGACAAGACGGGGAGCTGTTTTTT.

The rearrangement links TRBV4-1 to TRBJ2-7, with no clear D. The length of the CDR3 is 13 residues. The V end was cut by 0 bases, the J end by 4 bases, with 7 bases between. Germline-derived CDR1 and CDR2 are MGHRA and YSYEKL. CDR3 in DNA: TGCGCCAGCAGCCAAGAGCAGGCGTACGAGCAGTACTTC. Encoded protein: CASSQEQAYEQYF.

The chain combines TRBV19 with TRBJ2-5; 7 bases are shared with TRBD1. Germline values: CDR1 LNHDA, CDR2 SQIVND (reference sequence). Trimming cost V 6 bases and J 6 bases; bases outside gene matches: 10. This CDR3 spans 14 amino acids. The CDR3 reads CASSITGTVQTQYF. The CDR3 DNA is TGTGCCAGTAGCATAACCGGGACAGTTCAGACCCAGTACTTC.